These 13 T cell receptor beta chains originate from one sample sequenced in a study of blood T cells in healthy people across ages. With a J-beta primer mix and a sample-barcoded 5' primer, a second PCR ran 7 to 11 cycles. TCRdb fed the 5' RACE reads into MiXCR, producing one record per CDR3 protein. The profile shows roughly 500,000 distinct CDR3 sequences, nearly 25% of them singletons. In addition, the sample was reused for a study of T cells of mothers and their children.

The sequenced sample was blood. These receptors all stem from a boy younger than 18 in good health.

This clonotype has only a few counts. The chain is built from TRBV5-5 and TRBJ1-5, with D maybe TRBD1 (6 bases). The germline gives CDR1 SGHKS, CDR2 YYEKEE (reference sequence). V shed 4 bases and J shed 7 bases, with 18 bases lying between them. This CDR3 is built from 15 residues. The CDR3 protein is CASSRSGTPGQPQHF. CDR3 bases: TGTGCCAGCAGCCGCTCCGGGACACCGGGCCAGCCCCAGCATTTT.

The J gene is TRBJ1-1, the V gene TRBV27; the match to TRBD1 covers 10 bases. Germline V CDR1 and CDR2: MNHEY, SMNVEV (reference sequence). The CDR3 spans 14 residues. The trim removed 9 bases at V and 2 bases at J, leaving 6 bases unmatched. This CDR3 is CASMDRGINTEAFF. CDR3 bases: TGTGCCAGTATGGACAGGGGGATAAACACTGAAGCTTTCTTT.

This clonotype was detected a few times. The chain carries TRBV6-1 and TRBJ1-1; a weak D match, TRBD1 (5 bases). Germline V lookup: CDR1 MNHNS, CDR2 SASEGT. The V gene lost 7 bases and the J gene lost 5 bases, with 23 bases spanning the gap. This CDR3 is built from 16 residues. CDR3 nucleotides: TGTGCCAGCACTCCAATGGGACGGGCGCCCGGGACTGAAGCTTTCTTT. Encoded protein: CASTPMGRAPGTEAFF.

The chain joins TRBV15 to TRBJ2-1; the D gene is possibly TRBD2 (6 bases). The ends were cut back, 8 bases at V and 0 bases at J, with 11 bases in the middle. Germline loops: CDR1 LNHNV, CDR2 YYDKDF (reference sequence). This CDR3 has 14 residues. The DNA of the CDR3 is TGTGCCACCCTTCCGGGAGCCTCCTACAATGAGCAGTTCTTC. The encoded protein is CATLPGASYNEQFF.

This rearrangement joins TRBV29-1 to TRBJ2-3; TRBD1 might be the D (5 bases). Trimming pared 3 bases from V and 7 bases from J, leaving 11 bases between. The germline gives CDR1 SQVTM, CDR2 ANQGSEA. This CDR3 is built from 12 residues. CDR3 residues: CSVEDTPNTQYF. In DNA form, the CDR3 reads TGCAGCGTTGAGGACACCCCAAATACGCAGTATTTT.

The chain couples TRBV29-1 to TRBJ2-5; no definite D call. This CDR3 contains 12 residues. Germline CDR1 and CDR2: SQVTM and ANQGSEA. V was pared by 4 bases and J by 2 bases, with 8 bases between. The CDR3 here is CSVASNQETQYF. The CDR3 region has the DNA TGCAGCGTTGCCTCGAATCAAGAGACCCAGTACTTC. Looking up the rest from reference TRBV29-1 and TRBJ2-5 gives the full variable domain: SAVISQKPSRDICQRGTSLTIQCQVDSQVTMMFWYRQQPGQSLTLIATANQGSEATYESGFVIDKFPISRPNLTFSTLTVSNMSPEDSSIYLCSVASNQETQYFGPGTRLLVL.

This clonotype has only a few counts. The chain is built from TRBV28 and TRBJ2-5, with 10 bases lining up with TRBD2. The end of the DNA fits TRBJ2-1 better, so the J call may be wrong. Germline-derived CDR1 and CDR2 are MDHEN and SYDVKM. The CDR3 totals 17 residues. The CDR3 here is CASSKKQREGGDNEQFF. CDR3 DNA sequence: TGTGCCAGCAGCAAAAAACAGCGGGAGGGCGGTGACAATGAGCAGTTCTTC.

This clonotype was detected a few times. The chain couples TRBV11-1 to TRBJ2-2; D is perhaps TRBD1 (5 bases). Trimming removed 5 bases from V and 3 bases from J, with 16 bases in between. Germline V lookup: CDR1 SGHAT, CDR2 FQDESV (reference sequence). The CDR3 has 16 amino acids. The CDR3 reads CASSITRGLYTGELFF. The CDR3 region has the DNA TGTGCCAGCAGCATCACAAGGGGATTGTACACCGGGGAGCTGTTTTTT.

This clonotype came up a few times. This rearrangement joins TRBV12-3 or TRBV12-4 to TRBJ2-7; TRBD2 agrees at 10 bases. This CDR3 comprises 15 residues. The V gene end was trimmed by 2 bases and the J gene end by 3 bases; junction bases not matched to a gene: 4. In nucleotides, the CDR3 is TGTGCCAGCAGTTTAACCCTAGCGGGAGTCTACGAGCAGTACTTC. Protein sequence: CASSLTLAGVYEQYF.

This clonotype occurred a few times. The chain combines TRBV2 with TRBJ2-7, with 15 bases identical to TRBD2. V gave up 1 base and J gave up 0 bases; unmatched junction bases: 7. The CDR3 runs to 19 residues. Germline V lookup: CDR1 SNHLY, CDR2 FYNNEI. CDR3 protein: CASSEGLGTSGGHSYEQYF. Written as DNA, the CDR3 is TGTGCCAGCAGTGAAGGCTTGGGGACTAGCGGGGGGCACTCCTACGAGCAGTACTTC.

This clonotype came up a few times. CDR3 in amino acids: CSARDRRGTSGNFYEQYF. CDR3 DNA: TGCAGTGCTAGAGATCGAAGGGGGACTAGCGGGAATTTCTACGAGCAGTACTTC. This rearrangement joins TRBV20-1 to TRBJ2-7; TRBD2 agrees at 13 bases. The CDR3 has 18 residues. The germline CDR1 and CDR2 sequences are DFQATT and SNEGSKA (reference sequence). V lost 0 bases, J lost 3 bases, and 11 bases stayed unmatched.

With regard to this clonotype: One end of the junction fails to match germline, which may point to a read error. This chain links TRBV7-9 with TRBJ2-5; 7 bases fit TRBD2. Germline V gene sequence: CDR1 SEHNR, CDR2 FQNEAQ (reference sequence). The length of the CDR3 is 12 residues. Here the CDR3 reads CASSRGLDRPFF. The CDR3 DNA sequence: TGTGCCAGCAGCAGAGGACTAGATCGACCGTTCTTC.

This clonotype has just a few counts. The chain couples TRBV18 to TRBJ1-2; tentative D call: TRBD1 (6 bases). The V end lost 3 bases, the J end lost 7 bases, and 12 bases lay between the germline ends. The V gene's germline CDR1 is KGHSH and CDR2 LQKENI. The CDR3 length is 13 residues. CDR3 sequence: CASSPIGQIGYTF. CDR3 coding DNA: TGTGCCAGCTCACCCATCGGACAGATTGGCTACACCTTC.